The 32 T cell receptor beta chains listed next were all sequenced from one sample in a study of vaccination effects on CD4 cells after COVID-19. TCRdb's table, derived via immunoSEQ multiplex PCR, lists solely in-frame clones and lacks some. The sample has about 46,000 clones, 65% to 80% seen once; the top ten hold about 5%. Subsequent to a culture period of less than twelve days, CD4+ T cells were isolated. Infection dated between March and December 2020, before the Alpha, Beta and Delta variants reached the United States. Two-dose BNT162b2 or mRNA-1273 vaccination was given to participants. Their recognized antigens are unknown. Sequencing was performed on CD4+ T cells from PBMCs cultured without peptide, taken after COVID-19 vaccination. Every receptor here comes from a human donor who had a prior SARS-CoV-2 infection.

The CDR3 bases are TGTGCCAGCTCACCGGGCGTAGGATCGAACACCGGGGAGCTGTTTTTT. This gives the protein CASSPGVGSNTGELFF. The chain uses TRBV18 and TRBJ2-2; no definite D call. The ends were cut back, 3 bases at V and 0 bases at J, with 11 bases in the middle. CDR1 is KGHSH, CDR2 LQKENI, per germline. This CDR3 has 16 residues.

V and J are TRBV27 and TRBJ2-7; tentatively, D is TRBD2 (6 bases). The V end lost 2 bases, the J end lost 3 bases, and 14 bases lay between the germline ends. This CDR3 has 15 amino acids. Germline lookup yields CDR1 MNHEY and CDR2 SMNVEV (reference sequence). CDR3 DNA: TGTGCCAGCAGTTTAGGGCAGGGAGGTCACTACGAGCAGTACTTC. As protein: CASSLGQGGHYEQYF.

The V gene is TRBV4-1, the J gene TRBJ2-1; 8 nucleotides align to TRBD2. CDR1 and CDR2 from the germline V gene are MGHRA and YSYEKL. This CDR3 region has 14 residues. The J segment lost 6 bases and the V segment lost 0 bases, leaving 1 base of the junction unmatched. CDR3 sequence reads: CASSQEGTSNEQFF. The DNA for the CDR3 is TGCGCCAGCAGCCAAGAAGGGACTAGCAATGAGCAGTTCTTC.

The rearrangement uses TRBV30 and TRBJ2-3; D tentatively fits TRBD1 or TRBD2 (6 bases each). The CDR3 sequence is 13 residues long. Germline V gene sequence: CDR1 GTSNPN, CDR2 SVGIG (reference sequence). V lost 0 bases and J 4 bases, leaving 8 bases between the germline ends. In DNA form, the CDR3 reads TGTGCCTGGAGTGTGGGGGGCTCAGATACGCAGTATTTT. Translating gives CAWSVGGSDTQYF. The full variable domain, with the rest looked up from reference TRBV30 and TRBJ2-3, is SQTIHQWPATLVQPVGSPLSLECTVEGTSNPNLYWYRQAAGRGLQLLFYSVGIGQISSEVPQNLSASRPQDRQFILSSKKLLLSDSGFYLCAWSVGGSDTQYFGPGTRLTVL.

The V call is TRBV4-2, the J call TRBJ2-5, with D unresolved. Deletions cut 0 bases from V and 5 bases from J, with 13 bases between. The CDR3 length is 15 residues. CDR1 and CDR2 (germline): LGHNA, YNFKEQ. The CDR3: CASSQEGRLGETQYF. The CDR3 coding sequence is TGTGCCAGCAGCCAAGAAGGCCGGTTGGGGGAGACCCAGTACTTC.

The CDR3, as DNA: TGTGCCAGCAGCTCCTTACCTGGAAACACCATATATTTT. This sequence encodes CASSSLPGNTIYF. The chain joins TRBV11-3 to TRBJ1-3; D unclear. V shed 4 bases and J shed 2 bases, with 6 bases lying between them. The CDR3 contains 13 residues. Germline V gene data show CDR1 as SGHNT and CDR2 as YENEEA.

CDR3 nucleotide sequence: TGTGCCACCGGGTCGGACAGGGTAGGGTCCTACAATGAGCAGTTCTTC. This sequence encodes CATGSDRVGSYNEQFF. This chain uses TRBV10-3 with TRBJ2-1, with 8 positions matching TRBD1. Trimming removed 10 bases from V and 1 base from J; junction bases left unmatched: 12. The CDR3 has 16 amino acids. Germline V gene data show CDR1 as ENHRY and CDR2 as SYGVKD.

J is TRBJ1-2 and V is TRBV7-2; D is perhaps TRBD1 (6 bases). From germline, CDR1 is SGHTA and CDR2 FQGNSA. This CDR3 is built from 15 residues. V was clipped by 3 bases and J by 0 bases, with 11 bases between them. The CDR3 region is CASSFSDRPNYGYTF. The CDR3 DNA follows: TGTGCCAGCAGCTTCTCCGACAGGCCTAACTATGGCTACACCTTC.

The rearrangement joins TRBV2 to TRBJ1-3; no definite D call. The CDR3 spans 16 residues. CDR1 is SNHLY and CDR2 is FYNNEI in the germline V gene. The V and J ends lost 2 bases and 0 bases respectively, with 11 bases between them. The chain's CDR3 is CASSENGRFSGNTIYF. CDR3 nucleotides: TGTGCCAGCAGTGAAAATGGACGGTTCTCTGGAAACACCATATATTTT.

The sample holds a few counts of this clone. In DNA form, the CDR3 reads TGTGCCAGCAGTGAAGCTTCGGGAAACACCATATATTTT. Translation: CASSEASGNTIYF. The chain is built from TRBV2 and TRBJ1-3; D is unclear. The length of the CDR3 is 13 residues. The V end was cut by 0 bases, the J end by 4 bases, with 4 bases between. Germline assignment: CDR1 SNHLY and CDR2 FYNNEI. The whole variable domain, filled in from reference TRBV2 and TRBJ1-3, reads EPEVTQTPSHQVTQMGQEVILRCVPISNHLYFYWYRQILGQKVEFLVSFYNNEISEKSEIFDDQFSVERPDGSNFTLKIRSTKLEDSAMYFCASSEASGNTIYFGEGSWLTVV.

The V gene is TRBV19, the J gene TRBJ1-2; D possibly corresponds to TRBD1 (6 bases). Trimming took off 5 bases at V and 11 bases at J, with 18 bases between the two ends. The CDR3 totals 13 residues. Germline CDR1 is LNHDA and CDR2 is SQIVND (reference sequence). The CDR3 nucleotides read TGTGCCAGTAGTTATCCCTTAACAGGGCGTTACACCTTC. This translates into CASSYPLTGRYTF.

The sample holds a few counts of this clone. V is TRBV5-1 and J is TRBJ2-6; no firm D call. The CDR3 sequence is 17 residues long. With 2 bases removed from V and 1 base from J, the gap between germline ends came to 13 bases. Looked up from germline, CDR1 is SGHRS and CDR2 is YFSETQ. As DNA, the CDR3 is TGCGCCAGCAGCTTTACAACAACTGCATCTGGGGCCAACGTCCTGACTTTC. Its protein is CASSFTTTASGANVLTF.

The CDR3 here is CASSEGGNTEAFF. The CDR3 DNA reads TGTGCCAGCAGTGAGGGAGGGAACACTGAAGCTTTCTTT. The V call is TRBV2, the J call TRBJ1-1, with D unclear. Germline V CDR1 and CDR2: SNHLY, FYNNEI. Between the trimmed V and J ends, which lost 3 bases and 1 base, there was a span of 6 bases. The CDR3 loop spans 13 amino acids.

This rearrangement joins TRBV12-3 or TRBV12-4 to TRBJ2-2; 7 nucleotides align to TRBD2. There are 13 residues in the CDR3. V gave up 3 bases and J gave up 8 bases; unmatched junction bases: 3. The CDR3 sequence is CASSFVRGGELFF. In DNA, the CDR3 is TGTGCCAGCAGTTTTGTGCGGGGGGGGGAGCTGTTTTTT.

This clone was seen a few times. The chain has TRBV2 and TRBJ1-2; 7 bases line up with TRBD1. The CDR3 contains 14 residues. The V and J ends lost 6 bases and 2 bases, in that order; junction bases with no gene match: 6. Germline values: CDR1 SNHLY, CDR2 FYNNEI. CDR3: CASRGDSRNYGYTF. The CDR3 DNA sequence: TGTGCCAGCAGAGGGGACAGTCGGAACTATGGCTACACCTTC. Based on the CDR3 plus reference TRBV2 and TRBJ1-2, the full variable domain is EPEVTQTPSHQVTQMGQEVILRCVPISNHLYFYWYRQILGQKVEFLVSFYNNEISEKSEIFDDQFSVERPDGSNFTLKIRSTKLEDSAMYFCASRGDSRNYGYTFGSGTRLTVV.

This chain joins TRBV5-6 and TRBJ2-5; perhaps TRBD2 as D (7 bases). The CDR3 has 14 amino acids. CDR1 and CDR2 from the germline V gene are SGHDT and YYEEEE. Trimming took off 4 bases at V and 5 bases at J, with 15 bases between the two ends. The CDR3, as DNA: TGTGCCAGCAGCCAAGGGGGGGGCGGGGAGACCCAGTACTTC. Its translation: CASSQGGGGETQYF.

The chain links TRBV27 to TRBJ1-2; D is unresolved. There are 14 residues in the CDR3. V dropped 1 base and J dropped 5 bases, with 11 bases sitting between them. Germline CDR1 and CDR2: MNHEY and SMNVEV (reference sequence). Here the CDR3 DNA reads TGTGCCAGCAGTTTATTTCCGGACGGATATGGCTACACCTTC. It yields the protein CASSLFPDGYGYTF.

This rearrangement joins TRBV5-1 to TRBJ2-1, with a tentative D call TRBD1 (5 bases). The CDR3 contains 17 residues. V lost 1 base and J 1 base, leaving 15 bases between the germline ends. Germline CDR1 reads SGHRS; CDR2 reads YFSETQ. As DNA, the CDR3 is TGCGCCAGCAGCTTGCATACCGACAGTCAGTCCTACAATGAGCAGTTCTTC. The encoded protein is CASSLHTDSQSYNEQFF.

By sample fraction, this clone is medium-sized (0.01 to 0.1%). The J gene is TRBJ1-5, the V gene TRBV2; TRBD1 is a possible D gene (6 bases). The CDR3 is made up of 12 amino acids. Germline assignment: CDR1 SNHLY and CDR2 FYNNEI. V was clipped by 10 bases and J by 3 bases, with 10 bases between them. The CDR3 nucleotides read TGTGCCACCAGGGACAACAATCAGCCCCAGCATTTT. Its translation: CATRDNNQPQHF.

This clone was seen only once. J is TRBJ2-3 and V is TRBV6-6; weak D call: TRBD2 (6 bases). V lost 7 bases and J 4 bases, leaving 15 bases between the germline ends. The CDR3 is 14 amino acids. Germline CDR1 and CDR2: MNHNY and SVGAGI (reference sequence). For the CDR3, the DNA is TGTGCCAGCACCACCCTAGCGTCTTCAGATACGCAGTATTTT. Translated: CASTTLASSDTQYF.

The genes are TRBV5-1 and TRBJ2-5; the D gene is possibly TRBD1 (6 bases). Germline-derived CDR1 and CDR2 are SGHRS and YFSETQ. V lost 9 bases and J 2 bases, leaving 11 bases between the germline ends. CDR3 length: 12 residues. The CDR3 loop is CATGQSQETQYF. CDR3 DNA sequence: TGCGCCACCGGACAGTCTCAAGAGACCCAGTACTTC.

The chain uses TRBV30 and TRBJ2-3; 10 nucleotides line up with TRBD1. This CDR3 region has 15 residues. Losses at the gene ends were 0 bases for V and 5 bases for J; bases not matched to a gene: 5. Germline V gene lookup returns CDR1 GTSNPN and CDR2 SVGIG (reference sequence). CDR3 protein: CAWSVGDRGEDTQYF. In nucleotides, the CDR3 is TGTGCCTGGAGTGTAGGGGACAGGGGTGAAGATACGCAGTATTTT.

This sequence joins TRBV5-1 and TRBJ2-1; D is perhaps TRBD1 or TRBD2 (5 bases each). Looked up from germline, CDR1 is SGHRS and CDR2 is YFSETQ. This CDR3 contains 16 residues. V dropped 0 bases and J dropped 3 bases, with 13 bases sitting between them. CDR3 sequence (DNA): TGCGCCAGCAGCTTGGTGGGGGACGCTAGCTACAATGAGCAGTTCTTC. It specifies CASSLVGDASYNEQFF.

This clone was picked up one time. The rearrangement joins TRBV18 to TRBJ1-3; D ambiguous. V dropped 1 base and J dropped 4 bases, with 8 bases sitting between them. The CDR3 runs 14 residues. Germline values: CDR1 KGHSH, CDR2 LQKENI. This chain's CDR3 is CASSPQGFGNTIYF. CDR3 in DNA: TGTGCCAGCTCACCACAGGGTTTCGGAAACACCATATATTTT. The complete variable domain, with remaining parts taken from reference TRBV18 and TRBJ1-3, reads NAGVMQNPRHLVRRRGQEARLRCSPMKGHSHVYWYRQLPEEGLKFMVYLQKENIIDESGMPKERFSAEFPKEGPSILRIQQVVRGDSAAYFCASSPQGFGNTIYFGEGSWLTVV.

This clone showed up just a few times. The chain couples TRBV18 to TRBJ1-3; 8 bases are shared with TRBD1. The J segment lost 2 bases and the V segment lost 8 bases, leaving 8 bases of the junction unmatched. From germline, CDR1 is KGHSH and CDR2 LQKENI. CDR3 length equals 15 residues. CDR3 sequence: CASRTGTAAGNTIYF. Here the CDR3 DNA reads TGTGCCAGCCGGACAGGGACGGCAGCTGGAAACACCATATATTTT.

This sequence joins TRBV18 and TRBJ1-1; D not certain. Trimming took 0 bases from V and 1 from J, leaving 9 bases between them. From germline, CDR1 is KGHSH and CDR2 LQKENI. This CDR3 has 15 residues. The CDR3 protein is CASSPPGQRNTEAFF. In DNA, the CDR3 is TGTGCCAGCTCACCACCAGGGCAGAGGAACACTGAAGCTTTCTTT.

This clone has just a few counts. The J gene is TRBJ1-1, the V gene TRBV30; D is uncertain. With 5 bases removed from V and 2 bases from J, the gap between germline ends came to 12 bases. Per germline, CDR1 GTSNPN and CDR2 SVGIG (reference sequence). This CDR3 has 13 amino acids. The CDR3 loop reads CAWGKQVNTEAFF. The CDR3 DNA reads as TGTGCCTGGGGAAAACAAGTTAACACTGAAGCTTTCTTT.

The chain has TRBV5-4 and TRBJ2-2, with 15 bases that match TRBD2. CDR3 size: 17 residues. Losses at the gene ends were 3 bases for V and 6 bases for J; bases not matched to a gene: 6. Looked up from germline, CDR1 is SGHNT and CDR2 is YYREEE (reference sequence). In DNA, the CDR3 is TGTGCCAGCAGCTCAGGTGGACTAGCGGGAGGGTCCGGGGAGCTGTTTTTT. Amino acid sequence: CASSSGGLAGGSGELFF.

This clone was detected only a few times. The DNA for the CDR3 is TGTGCCAGCAGCGACAGATTGAGGGGTACGCAGTATTTT. Its translation is CASSDRLRGTQYF. The V call is TRBV9, the J call TRBJ2-3; either TRBD1 or TRBD2 may supply D (5 bases each). V lost 3 bases and J 8 bases, leaving 13 bases between the germline ends. The CDR3 runs to 13 residues. CDR1 is SGDLS, CDR2 YYNGEE, per germline.

The gene calls are TRBV11-2 and TRBJ2-7, with 10 bases aligning to TRBD1. This CDR3 is 15 amino acids long. Germline lookup yields CDR1 SGHAT and CDR2 FQNNGV. Trimming removed 5 bases from V and 2 bases from J; junction bases left unmatched: 6. The CDR3 here is CASSPSGTGAYEQYF. CDR3 coding DNA: TGTGCCAGCAGCCCCTCCGGGACAGGGGCCTACGAGCAGTACTTC.

This chain joins TRBV7-3 and TRBJ1-1; 9 bases are a match to TRBD1. The CDR3 has 14 residues. The V gene's germline CDR1 is SGHTA and CDR2 FQGTGA. V was clipped by 5 bases and J by 4 bases; unmatched bases: 5. CDR3 in DNA: TGTGCCAGCAGCAGCGGGACAGGGAGCACTGAAGCTTTCTTT. Translation: CASSSGTGSTEAFF.

V and J are TRBV27 and TRBJ1-2; D possibly corresponds to TRBD1 (5 bases). This CDR3 spans 15 amino acids. CDR1 MNHEY and CDR2 SMNVEV come from the germline V gene (reference sequence). Trimming removed 3 bases from V and 8 bases from J, with 19 bases in between. CDR3 residues: CASSFGQGFDGGYTF. DNA of the CDR3: TGTGCCAGCAGTTTCGGGCAGGGCTTTGACGGCGGCTACACCTTC.